The rows below give T cell receptor beta chains drawn from one sample of a study of cytomegalovirus exposure and HLA in healthy donors. Assay used: immunoSEQ multiplex PCR; TCRdb lists only in-frame clones, some missing. The sample records more than 130,000 clones, 80% to 90% being singletons. Material: PBMCs. The receptors were sampled from a woman under 30 in good health and CMV-seropositive. Each CDR3 is given with its conserved first and last residue. D genes are given only for firm matches. Expanded clones get a size class; other rows say once, few or many, or leave the size out.

D gene: -; V gene: TRBV2; J gene: TRBJ1-2; clone size: -; CDR3 protein: CASRKGFRNDNYGYTF; CDR3 DNA: TGTGCCAGCAGGAAGGGGTTTAGGAATGATAACTATGGCTACACCTTC
D gene: TRBD1; V gene: TRBV7-3; J gene: TRBJ2-1; clone size: -; CDR3 protein: CASSLARDSYNEQFF; CDR3 DNA: TGTGCCAGCAGCTTAGCCCGGGACAGTTACAATGAGCAGTTCTTC
D gene: -; V gene: TRBV7-3; J gene: TRBJ2-7; clone size: -; CDR3 protein: CASSPTGSYEQYF; CDR3 DNA: TGTGCCAGCAGCCCGACAGGCAGCTACGAGCAGTACTTC
D gene: TRBD1; V gene: TRBV6-4; J gene: TRBJ1-5; clone size: -; CDR3 protein: CASSSRGTAAGQPQHF; CDR3 DNA: TGTGCCAGCAGTTCCCGCGGGACAGCAGCGGGTCAGCCCCAGCATTTT
D gene: TRBD1; V gene: TRBV6-5; J gene: TRBJ1-1; clone size: -; CDR3 protein: CASTLQGVGTEAFF; CDR3 DNA: TGTGCCAGCACCTTACAGGGGGTGGGCACTGAAGCTTTCTTT
D gene: TRBD1; V gene: TRBV28; J gene: TRBJ1-6; clone size: -; CDR3 protein: CASSPGQGRTYNSPLHF; CDR3 DNA: TGTGCCAGCAGCCCTGGACAGGGAAGGACCTATAATTCACCCCTCCACTTT
D gene: -; V gene: TRBV30; J gene: TRBJ1-1; clone size: -; CDR3 protein: CAWSPWGDGGTEAFF; CDR3 DNA: TGTGCCTGGAGCCCCTGGGGGGATGGGGGAACTGAAGCTTTCTTT
D gene: -; V gene: TRBV5-1; J gene: TRBJ2-1; clone size: -; CDR3 protein: CASSFGQGTFNEQFF; CDR3 DNA: TGCGCCAGCAGCTTTGGGCAGGGAACGTTCAATGAGCAGTTCTTC
D gene: TRBD2; V gene: TRBV2; J gene: TRBJ2-3; clone size: -; CDR3 protein: CASSKTSPITDTQYF; CDR3 DNA: TGTGCCAGCAGCAAGACTAGCCCCATCACAGATACGCAGTATTTT
D gene: -; V gene: TRBV7-2; J gene: TRBJ2-2; clone size: once; CDR3 protein: CASSFPPWAGVTGELFF; CDR3 DNA: TGTGCCAGCAGCTTCCCTCCTTGGGCAGGGGTCACCGGGGAGCTGTTTTTT
D gene: TRBD1; V gene: TRBV13; J gene: TRBJ1-6; clone size: -; CDR3 protein: CASSQLPPTGGASPLHF; CDR3 DNA: TGTGCCAGCAGTCAACTGCCCCCCACAGGGGGCGCATCACCCCTCCACTTT
D gene: -; V gene: TRBV9; J gene: TRBJ2-1; clone size: -; CDR3 protein: CASSSTGNPYNEQFF; CDR3 DNA: TGTGCCAGCAGTTCCACGGGGAACCCTTACAATGAGCAGTTCTTC
D gene: TRBD1; V gene: TRBV2; J gene: TRBJ1-5; clone size: -; CDR3 protein: CASRGDRGDQPQHF; CDR3 DNA: TGTGCCAGCAGGGGAGACAGGGGCGATCAGCCCCAGCATTTT
D gene: -; V gene: TRBV5-1; J gene: TRBJ2-7; clone size: -; CDR3 protein: CASSVDTPYEQYF; CDR3 DNA: TGCGCCAGCAGCGTGGACACCCCCTACGAGCAGTACTTC
D gene: -; V gene: TRBV20-1; J gene: TRBJ2-7; clone size: -; CDR3 protein: CSAPLYEQYF; CDR3 DNA: TGCAGTGCTCCCCTCTACGAGCAGTACTTC
D gene: -; V gene: TRBV2; J gene: TRBJ2-5; clone size: once; CDR3 protein: CASSVGEAQETQYF; CDR3 DNA: TGTGCCAGCAGTGTTGGGGAGGCGCAAGAGACCCAGTACTTC